This T cell receptor (beta chain) comes out of a study of blood T cell repertoires in COVID-19. This clone was observed many times. Measured with immunoSEQ multiplex PCR; TCRdb has only the in-frame clones, and not every one. This sample has 250,000 to 400,000 clones, with roughly nine tenths found just once. Germline CDR1 and CDR2: SGHNT and YYREEE (reference sequence). CDR3 length: 15 amino acids. V lost 3 bases, J lost 2 bases, and 14 bases lay in between. Sequencing used PBMCs or T cells enriched from blood (not recorded which). This TCR came from a man aged 55 to 70 who had recovered from COVID-19. V gene TRBV5-4 combines with J gene TRBJ1-2; D possibly corresponds to TRBD1 (6 bases). CDR3 loop: CASSWRGRGNYGYTF. Here the CDR3 DNA reads TGTGCCAGCAGCTGGCGCGGTAGGGGGAACTATGGCTACACCTTC.